This T cell receptor (beta chain) was documented in a study of T cell responses to AZD1222 COVID-19 vaccine. Study-level results: Recipients of AZD1222 seropositive at baseline numbered only 5 to 7. Repertoires were obtained only post-peak T cell response. Reports indicate that nearly half of spike-specific TCRs are directed at unmutated variant regions. The donor cohort was predominantly white British with a female majority, and clonal diversity may have been underestimated.

Note on this clone: As yet, its antigen is unknown.

Profiling relied on immunoSEQ multiplex PCR, and the TCRdb table lists in-frame clones only, not all of them. The data show about 170,000 clones, around 90% seen once. The CDR3 covers 12 residues. Trimming at V came to 6 bases and at J to 7 bases, leaving 6 bases not matched to a gene. The germline V gene has CDR1 MNHEY and CDR2 SMNVEV (reference sequence). The receptor was derived from an adult in good health. This chain joins TRBV27 and TRBJ2-7; 7 bases align to TRBD1. The sequencing used peripheral blood, collected on day 0 of AZD1222 vaccination. CDR3: CASRDTGEEQYF. The CDR3 DNA is TGTGCCAGCAGGGATACAGGGGAGGAGCAGTACTTC.